Listed below are T cell receptor beta chains from one sample, sequenced in a study of glioma-infiltrating T cells. TCRdb independently ran MiXCR on the multiplex PCR reads; one entry per CDR3 protein. The profile shows roughly 200,000 distinct CDR3 sequences, about 40% of them singletons. Sequencing was done on a sample of glioma tissue, nonneoplastic brain tissue, or PBMCs (not recorded which). These receptors all come from a human donor with low-grade glioma or glioblastoma, undergoing nonglioma brain surgery, or in good health (not recorded which). Both conserved end residues are part of each CDR3. The order of the fields is V gene, clone size, J gene, D gene, CDR3 DNA, CDR3 protein. D genes are given only for firm matches. Rows give clone size only sometimes, using once, few, many, or a class for an expanded clone.

v_call: TRBV6-1
clone_size: many
j_call: TRBJ2-7
d_call: TRBD1
cdr3_nt: TGTGCCAGCACCTCAGGGGGCTCCTACGAGCAGTACTTC
cdr3_aa: CASTSGGSYEQYF

v_call: TRBV19
clone_size: few
j_call: TRBJ1-5
d_call: TRBD1
cdr3_nt: TGTGCCAGTAGTATAGGAGGTACAGGGGCCGGGAGCAATCAGCCCCAGCATTTT
cdr3_aa: CASSIGGTGAGSNQPQHF

v_call: TRBV28
clone_size: many
j_call: TRBJ2-7
d_call: TRBD2
cdr3_nt: TGTGCCAGCGGTACGAGCGGGACGTACGAGCAGTACTTC
cdr3_aa: CASGTSGTYEQYF

v_call: TRBV28
clone_size: -
j_call: TRBJ2-7
d_call: -
cdr3_nt: TGTGCCAGCAGTTACCTGGATAGGGGGGGGTACGAGCAGTACTTC
cdr3_aa: CASSYLDRGGYEQYF

v_call: TRBV7-2
clone_size: few
j_call: TRBJ1-5
d_call: -
cdr3_nt: TGTGCCAGCAGCTTCCCCCAGGGAAATAGCAATCAGCCCCAGCATTTT
cdr3_aa: CASSFPQGNSNQPQHF

v_call: TRBV2
clone_size: -
j_call: TRBJ2-3
d_call: -
cdr3_nt: TGTGCCAGCAGTACCGTGGTTAGAGATACGCAGTATTTT
cdr3_aa: CASSTVVRDTQYF

v_call: TRBV20-1
clone_size: -
j_call: TRBJ1-6
d_call: TRBD1
cdr3_nt: TGCAGTGCCACCCCCGGGACAGGTAATTCACCCCTCCACTTT
cdr3_aa: CSATPGTGNSPLHF

v_call: TRBV5-1
clone_size: -
j_call: TRBJ2-1
d_call: -
cdr3_nt: TGCGCCAGCAGCTGGGCCCAATGGAGCTACAATGAGCAGTTCTTC
cdr3_aa: CASSWAQWSYNEQFF

v_call: TRBV7-9
clone_size: many
j_call: TRBJ2-1
d_call: -
cdr3_nt: TGTGCCAGCAGCTTAAGGGGCGGGGAACAAGAGCAGTTCTTC
cdr3_aa: CASSLRGGEQEQFF

v_call: TRBV30
clone_size: -
j_call: TRBJ1-3
d_call: -
cdr3_nt: TGTGCCTGGAGGTCGGCCTTCCTGGGAAACACCATATATTTT
cdr3_aa: CAWRSAFLGNTIYF

v_call: TRBV20-1
clone_size: many
j_call: TRBJ1-4
d_call: TRBD1
cdr3_nt: TGCAGTGCTCCTACAGGGGTTAATGAAAAACTGTTTTTT
cdr3_aa: CSAPTGVNEKLFF

v_call: TRBV20-1
clone_size: many
j_call: TRBJ2-5
d_call: -
cdr3_nt: TGCAGTGCCCTGAGTCCGGGACCCAAAGAGACCCAGTACTTC
cdr3_aa: CSALSPGPKETQYF

v_call: TRBV19
clone_size: -
j_call: TRBJ2-5
d_call: TRBD1
cdr3_nt: TGTGCCAGTAGCGACCGAGGGACAGCCCAAGAGACCCAGTACTTC
cdr3_aa: CASSDRGTAQETQYF

v_call: TRBV7-9
clone_size: -
j_call: TRBJ2-1
d_call: -
cdr3_nt: TGTGCCAGCAGACGAACAGGTGGGTTGGACAATGAGCAGTTCTTC
cdr3_aa: CASRRTGGLDNEQFF

v_call: TRBV20-1
clone_size: many
j_call: TRBJ2-5
d_call: -
cdr3_nt: TGCAGTGCTAGAGATGTCGGGGGCACAAAGACCCAGTACTTC
cdr3_aa: CSARDVGGTKTQYF

v_call: TRBV6-6
clone_size: many
j_call: TRBJ2-7
d_call: -
cdr3_nt: TGTGCCAGCAGTTACTACGCCGGCAGCAGGACCTACGAGCAGTACTTC
cdr3_aa: CASSYYAGSRTYEQYF

v_call: TRBV20-1
clone_size: many
j_call: TRBJ1-1
d_call: TRBD1
cdr3_nt: TGCAGTGCTGCAAACAGGGGGCGGATCGCTGAAGCTTTCTTT
cdr3_aa: CSAANRGRIAEAFF

v_call: TRBV24-1
clone_size: many
j_call: TRBJ1-2
d_call: -
cdr3_nt: TGTGCCACCAGTGATTCCCCGATGGGCGAAGGGGGCTACACCTTC
cdr3_aa: CATSDSPMGEGGYTF

v_call: TRBV4-1
clone_size: -
j_call: TRBJ1-6
d_call: -
cdr3_nt: TGCGCCAGCAGCCAAGGGAGTTTCGGGGCAAATTCACCCCTCCACTTT
cdr3_aa: CASSQGSFGANSPLHF

v_call: TRBV20-1
clone_size: many
j_call: TRBJ2-7
d_call: TRBD2
cdr3_nt: TGCAGTGCTACCAACCCCTCGACTAGCGGTATCTACGAGCAGTACTTC
cdr3_aa: CSATNPSTSGIYEQYF

v_call: TRBV4-1
clone_size: few
j_call: TRBJ1-2
d_call: -
cdr3_nt: TGCGCCAGCAGCCAAGGCGGCGGCTACACCTTC
cdr3_aa: CASSQGGGYTF

v_call: TRBV29-1
clone_size: many
j_call: TRBJ2-7
d_call: TRBD2
cdr3_nt: TGCAGCGCAAACGGACTAGCGGGAAACTACGAGCAGTACTTC
cdr3_aa: CSANGLAGNYEQYF

v_call: TRBV20-1
clone_size: -
j_call: TRBJ2-1
d_call: TRBD2
cdr3_nt: TGCAGTGCTCAGCCCCCGACTAGCGGGAGGGGGAACAATGAGCAGTTCTTC
cdr3_aa: CSAQPPTSGRGNNEQFF

v_call: TRBV28
clone_size: many
j_call: TRBJ2-3
d_call: -
cdr3_nt: TGTGCCAGCAACTCCGCCGGGCAGAGCACAGATACGCAGTATTTT
cdr3_aa: CASNSAGQSTDTQYF

v_call: TRBV29-1
clone_size: few
j_call: TRBJ1-4
d_call: -
cdr3_nt: TGCAGCGTCCAGGAGCCAACTAATGAAAAACTGTTTTTT
cdr3_aa: CSVQEPTNEKLFF

v_call: TRBV7-2
clone_size: many
j_call: TRBJ2-1
d_call: TRBD2
cdr3_nt: TGTGCCAGCAGCTTGAGACTAGCGGAAGGGTATGAGCAGTTCTTC
cdr3_aa: CASSLRLAEGYEQFF

v_call: TRBV2
clone_size: -
j_call: TRBJ2-7
d_call: -
cdr3_nt: TGTGCCAGCAGTCTCTACGATCAGTACTTC
cdr3_aa: CASSLYDQYF

v_call: TRBV5-1
clone_size: -
j_call: TRBJ2-5
d_call: -
cdr3_nt: TGCGCCAGCAGCTTGGAGGGCCAAGAGACCCAGTACTTC
cdr3_aa: CASSLEGQETQYF

v_call: TRBV18
clone_size: -
j_call: TRBJ2-1
d_call: -
cdr3_nt: TGTGCCAGCTCCTTTACCGCCCCGAGCGTGAGAAGTGTCGATGAGCAGTTCTTC
cdr3_aa: CASSFTAPSVRSVDEQFF

v_call: TRBV19
clone_size: -
j_call: TRBJ1-1
d_call: -
cdr3_nt: TGTGCCAGTAAACGACAGGAGGATAACACTGAAGCTTTCTTT
cdr3_aa: CASKRQEDNTEAFF

v_call: TRBV15
clone_size: -
j_call: TRBJ2-7
d_call: TRBD2
cdr3_nt: TGTGCCACCAGCAGAGATCTGACTAGCGGGAGGGCGTACGAGCAGTACTTC
cdr3_aa: CATSRDLTSGRAYEQYF

v_call: TRBV20-1
clone_size: many
j_call: TRBJ2-1
d_call: TRBD2
cdr3_nt: TGCAGTGCCCCAATCACGGAAACTAGCGGGGTTCACAATGAGCAGTTCTTC
cdr3_aa: CSAPITETSGVHNEQFF

v_call: TRBV20-1
clone_size: -
j_call: TRBJ2-5
d_call: -
cdr3_nt: TGCAGTGCTACCGAGATGGGAGATACCCAGTACTTC
cdr3_aa: CSATEMGDTQYF

v_call: TRBV12-3/TRBV12-4
clone_size: few
j_call: TRBJ2-5
d_call: -
cdr3_nt: TGTGCCAGCAGTCGAGAGGGGACCCAGTACTTC
cdr3_aa: CASSREGTQYF

v_call: TRBV4-1
clone_size: -
j_call: TRBJ1-5
d_call: -
cdr3_nt: TGCGCCAGCAGACGGAGATGGGGCAGGAGTTCATATAGCAATCAGCCCCAGCATTTT
cdr3_aa: CASRRRWGRSSYSNQPQHF

v_call: TRBV20-1
clone_size: many
j_call: TRBJ2-6
d_call: TRBD2
cdr3_nt: TGCAGTGTCGGGAGGTCTGGGGCCAACGTCCTGACTTTC
cdr3_aa: CSVGRSGANVLTF

v_call: TRBV7-8
clone_size: many
j_call: TRBJ2-1
d_call: TRBD2
cdr3_nt: TGTGCCAGCAGCTTAGCCAGACTAGCGGGAGGAAATGAGCAGTTCTTC
cdr3_aa: CASSLARLAGGNEQFF

v_call: TRBV3-1
clone_size: -
j_call: TRBJ2-7
d_call: TRBD2
cdr3_nt: TGTGCCAGCAGCCATCCGCGGGAGCGTAGCTACGAGCAGTACTTC
cdr3_aa: CASSHPRERSYEQYF

v_call: TRBV30
clone_size: once
j_call: TRBJ2-1
d_call: -
cdr3_nt: TGTGCCTGGAGATCAGTGGATGAGCAGTTCTTC
cdr3_aa: CAWRSVDEQFF

v_call: TRBV7-6
clone_size: once
j_call: TRBJ1-1
d_call: -
cdr3_nt: TGTGCCAGCAGCTTAGTCGAACACACAGGGTCCGAAGCTTTCTTT
cdr3_aa: CASSLVEHTGSEAFF

v_call: TRBV27
clone_size: many
j_call: TRBJ2-1
d_call: -
cdr3_nt: TGTGCCAGCAGGGAGGGGCAGTTCTTC
cdr3_aa: CASREGQFF

v_call: TRBV20-1
clone_size: many
j_call: TRBJ2-7
d_call: TRBD2
cdr3_nt: TGCAGTGCTCGGGAGACCCGGGGACTAGCGGGAATTGGCGAGCAGTACTTC
cdr3_aa: CSARETRGLAGIGEQYF

v_call: TRBV20-1
clone_size: many
j_call: TRBJ1-4
d_call: -
cdr3_nt: TGCAGTGCTAGACACACAGGGTATGGTGAAAAACTGTTTTTT
cdr3_aa: CSARHTGYGEKLFF

v_call: TRBV4-2
clone_size: many
j_call: TRBJ2-3
d_call: TRBD2
cdr3_nt: TGTGCCAGCAGCCTTTACCCGGGACTAGCTGCCACAGATACGCAGTATTTT
cdr3_aa: CASSLYPGLAATDTQYF

v_call: TRBV19
clone_size: many
j_call: TRBJ2-3
d_call: -
cdr3_nt: TGTGCCAGTAGTACGTACGGAGTCTCAGATACGCAGTATTTT
cdr3_aa: CASSTYGVSDTQYF

v_call: TRBV5-4
clone_size: -
j_call: TRBJ1-2
d_call: -
cdr3_nt: TGTGCCAGCAGCGAGGGCTCCAAGACCTATGGCTACACCTTC
cdr3_aa: CASSEGSKTYGYTF

v_call: TRBV3-1
clone_size: few
j_call: TRBJ1-2
d_call: -
cdr3_nt: TGTGCCAGCAGCCAAGAATTCGATGGCTACACCTTC
cdr3_aa: CASSQEFDGYTF

v_call: TRBV29-1
clone_size: many
j_call: TRBJ2-5
d_call: -
cdr3_nt: TGCAGCGTTGGTCCCGAGACCCAGTACTTC
cdr3_aa: CSVGPETQYF

v_call: TRBV20-1
clone_size: -
j_call: TRBJ2-1
d_call: TRBD2
cdr3_nt: TGCAGTGCTAGCGGGGGACTAGCGGGAAACTCCTACAATGAGCAGTTCTTC
cdr3_aa: CSASGGLAGNSYNEQFF

v_call: TRBV2
clone_size: many
j_call: TRBJ1-2
d_call: TRBD1
cdr3_nt: TGTGCCAGCAGTGGGCAGGGGGAGAACTATGGCTACACCTTC
cdr3_aa: CASSGQGENYGYTF

v_call: TRBV15
clone_size: many
j_call: TRBJ2-1
d_call: -
cdr3_nt: TGTGCCACCAGCAGAGGGTGGGGGAACAATGAGCAGTTCTTC
cdr3_aa: CATSRGWGNNEQFF

v_call: TRBV28
clone_size: many
j_call: TRBJ2-5
d_call: TRBD1
cdr3_nt: TGTGCCAGCAGCTCTAACCCGGGACAGGAGATCCAAGAGACCCAGTACTTC
cdr3_aa: CASSSNPGQEIQETQYF

v_call: TRBV5-5
clone_size: -
j_call: TRBJ1-2
d_call: -
cdr3_nt: TGTGCCAGCAGCTTTCTCACTGGCAGGGTGGACTATGGCTACACCTTC
cdr3_aa: CASSFLTGRVDYGYTF